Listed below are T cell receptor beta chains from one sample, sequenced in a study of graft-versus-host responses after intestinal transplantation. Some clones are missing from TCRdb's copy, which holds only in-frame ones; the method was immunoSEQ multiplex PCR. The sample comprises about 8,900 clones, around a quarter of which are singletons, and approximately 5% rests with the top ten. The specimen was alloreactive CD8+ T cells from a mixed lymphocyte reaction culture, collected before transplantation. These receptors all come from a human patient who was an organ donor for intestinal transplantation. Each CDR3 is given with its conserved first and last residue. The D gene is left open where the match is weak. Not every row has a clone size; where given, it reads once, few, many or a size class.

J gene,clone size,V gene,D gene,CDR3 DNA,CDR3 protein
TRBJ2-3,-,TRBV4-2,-,TGTGCCAGCAGCCAAGCCAGGGGAGAGGGCACAGATACGCAGTATTTT,CASSQARGEGTDTQYF
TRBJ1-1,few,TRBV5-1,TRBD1,TGCGCCAGCAGCTCCGGGACAGGGAACACTGAAGCTTTCTTT,CASSSGTGNTEAFF
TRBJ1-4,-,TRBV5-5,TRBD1,TGTGCCAGCAGCTTAGACAGGGCGGATGAAAAACTGTTTTTT,CASSLDRADEKLFF
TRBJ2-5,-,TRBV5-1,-,TGCGCCAGCAGCTCTACCCCCGAAGAGACCCAGTACTTC,CASSSTPEETQYF
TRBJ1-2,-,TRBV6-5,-,TGTGCCAGCAGTTACGGGGCTGGCTATGGCTACACCTTC,CASSYGAGYGYTF
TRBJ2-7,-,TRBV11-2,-,TGTGCCAGCAGCTTAGGGCCAACCAGCGACTACGAGCAGTACTTC,CASSLGPTSDYEQYF
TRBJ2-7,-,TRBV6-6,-,TGTGCCAGCAGTTACTCGAGTGACGAGCAGTACTTC,CASSYSSDEQYF
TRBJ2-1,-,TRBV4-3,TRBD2,TGCGCCAGCAGCCAAGATCGTGGGGGGGAATACTACAATGAGCAGTTCTTC,CASSQDRGGEYYNEQFF
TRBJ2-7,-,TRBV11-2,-,TGTGCCAGCAGCTTAGGGACTTTACCTTACGAGCAGTACTTC,CASSLGTLPYEQYF
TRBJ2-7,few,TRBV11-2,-,TGTGCCAGCAGCTGGACCCTTTCCTACGAGCAGTACTTC,CASSWTLSYEQYF
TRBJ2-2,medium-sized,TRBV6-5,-,TGTGCCAGCAGCTCCGGGCCCTACACCGGGGAGCTGTTTTTT,CASSSGPYTGELFF